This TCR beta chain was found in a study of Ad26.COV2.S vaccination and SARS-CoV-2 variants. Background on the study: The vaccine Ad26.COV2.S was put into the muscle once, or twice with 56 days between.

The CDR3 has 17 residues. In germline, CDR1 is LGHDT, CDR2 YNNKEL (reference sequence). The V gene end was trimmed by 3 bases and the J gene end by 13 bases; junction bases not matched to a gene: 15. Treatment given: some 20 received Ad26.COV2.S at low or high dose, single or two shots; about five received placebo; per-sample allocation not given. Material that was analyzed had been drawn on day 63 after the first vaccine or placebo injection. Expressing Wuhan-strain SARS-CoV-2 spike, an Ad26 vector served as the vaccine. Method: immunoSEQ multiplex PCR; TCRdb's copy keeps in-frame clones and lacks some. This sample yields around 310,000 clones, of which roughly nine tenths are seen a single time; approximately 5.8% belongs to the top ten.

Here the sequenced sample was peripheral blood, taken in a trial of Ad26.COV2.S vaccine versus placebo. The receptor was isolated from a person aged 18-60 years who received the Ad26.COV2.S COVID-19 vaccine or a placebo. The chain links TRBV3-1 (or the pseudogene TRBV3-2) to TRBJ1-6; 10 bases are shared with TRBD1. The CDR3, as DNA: TGTGCCAGCAGCCAGATAGGCGGGGGACAGGGGTCGTTCCCCCTCCACTTT. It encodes CASSQIGGGQGSFPLHF.